One and the same sample provided the 10 T cell receptor beta chains below, sequenced in a study of CD8+CD57+ T cells in acquired aplastic anemia (dated by TCRdb to the late 2010s). Flow cytometry had shown CD8+CD57+ cell expansion in the patients selected for sequencing. TCRdb records Illumina HiSeq 2000 as the sequencer. Genomic DNA served as template for TCR beta VDJ combination and CDR3 sequence profiling. TCRdb redid the processing of the public reads, applying fastp at Q25 and MiXCR, and retained in-frame beta chains. Each record represents a unique CDR3 protein, reported with the most common genes and DNA among its rows. This sample holds about 220,000 distinct CDR3 sequences; approximately 45% were observed only once. Over 7.5% of the sample is in the top ten clones. Sequencing was carried out using sorted CD4+, CD8+, or CD8+CD57+ T cells (not recorded which) from PBMCs. Receptors originate from a human donor with aplastic anemia.

In regard to this clonotype: The junction and the germline gene differ at one end; a read error may be behind it. The genes are TRBV5-1 and TRBJ1-1; 8 bases align to TRBD1. In germline, CDR1 is SGHRS, CDR2 YFSETQ. This CDR3 spans 14 amino acids. CDR3 in DNA: TGTGCCAGCAGCATTTTGACAGGGGACACTGAAGCTTTCTTT. Translation gives CASSILTGDTEAFF.

Turning to this clonotype: This sequence may be a read error, since a much larger clone differs from it by one base. The chain recombines TRBV6-1 with TRBJ2-7, with 12 bases aligning to TRBD2. The length of the CDR3 is 15 residues. CDR1 is MNHNS and CDR2 is SASEGT in the germline V gene. The CDR3 DNA reads TGTGCCAGCAGTGACGGACTAGCGGGAATGTACGAGCAGCACTTC. Translated, it gives CASSDGLAGMYEQHF.

This clonotype came up many times. The chain joins TRBV29-1 to TRBJ1-3; TRBD1 matches at 9 bases. The V gene end was trimmed by 8 bases and the J gene end by 0 bases; junction bases not matched to a gene: 8. This CDR3 is built from 15 residues. Germline CDR1 SQVTM, CDR2 ANQGSEA. CDR3 DNA: TGCAGCATTGGACAGGGGTCCTCCTCTGGAAACACCATATATTTT. Translated: CSIGQGSSSGNTIYF.

In this sample, this clonotype turned up a few times. A junction end diverges from the germline sequence, so it may reflect a read error. The chain is built from TRBV4-1 and TRBJ1-2; 11 bases line up with TRBD1. The germline V gene has CDR1 MGHRA and CDR2 YSYEKL. This CDR3 is 18 amino acids long. CDR3 amino acids: CASSLLWDRGFSSDGYTF. CDR3 nucleotide sequence: TGTGCCAGCAGCTTATTATGGGACAGGGGGTTTAGTAGTGATGGCTACACCTTC.

This clonotype was counted ten times or more. The V call is TRBV4-1, the J call TRBJ1-5, with TRBD1 matching 12 bases. Losses at the gene ends were 3 bases for V and 5 bases for J; bases not matched to a gene: 8. Germline-derived CDR1 and CDR2 are MGHRA and YSYEKL. This CDR3 contains 17 residues. The CDR3 loop reads CASSQGQGALRDQPQHF. CDR3 coding DNA: TGCGCCAGCAGCCAGGGACAGGGGGCTTTGAGGGATCAGCCCCAGCATTTT.

V gene TRBV20-1 combines with J gene TRBJ2-7; D might be TRBD2 (5 bases). This CDR3 comprises 12 residues. Germline-derived CDR1 and CDR2 are DFQATT and SNEGSKA (reference sequence). This CDR3 is CRAGGSSYEQYF. Here the CDR3 DNA reads TGCAGGGCAGGAGGTAGCTCCTACGAGCAGTACTTC.

This clonotype was seen many times. The chain links TRBV12-3 or TRBV12-4 to TRBJ2-1; D perhaps matches TRBD2 (5 bases). This CDR3 has 14 residues. Trimming left V 7 bases short and J 10 bases short, with 20 bases between. This CDR3 reads CASNGGLPRVEQFF. The CDR3 nucleotides are TGTGCCAGCAACGGAGGCCTTCCGAGGGTGGAGCAGTTCTTC.

This clonotype was detected ten times or more. The rearrangement links TRBV14 to TRBJ2-1, with D tentatively TRBD2 (6 bases). The CDR3 consists of 17 residues. Germline assignment: CDR1 SGHDN and CDR2 FVKESK. Deletions cut 2 bases from V and 5 bases from J, with 19 bases between. The DNA for the CDR3 is TGTGCCAGCAGCCAACACGTATCGGACTACCCGGACAATGAGCAGTTCTTC. Residues: CASSQHVSDYPDNEQFF.

As for this clonotype: With a much larger clone just one base away, this may be a read error. The chain is built from TRBV10-3 and TRBJ2-7, with D uncertain. The assigned J gene may be wrong: the sequence end matches TRBJ2-5 better. The CDR3 runs 14 residues. Germline CDR1 and CDR2: ENHRY and SYGVKD. The CDR3 coding sequence is TGTGCCAGCGGTTACTCCTTAGATCAAGAGACCCAGTACTTC. Its translation is CASGYSLDQETQYF.

This clonotype was counted at least ten times. This rearrangement joins TRBV7-3 to TRBJ1-2; D ambiguous. V dropped 5 bases and J dropped 5 bases, with 15 bases sitting between them. The V gene's germline CDR1 is SGHTA and CDR2 FQGTGA. The CDR3 extends over 14 amino acids. In DNA, the CDR3 is TGTGCCAGCAGCCCCGCCGGCGCGTATTATGGCTACACCTTC. It encodes CASSPAGAYYGYTF.